Presented here are 27 T cell receptor beta chains from one specimen sequenced in a study of control samples from healthy donors and cancer patients. Produced via immunoSEQ multiplex PCR; TCRdb's table is partial and in-frame only. This sample has about 84,000 clones, with approximately 80% found just once. The sequencing sample was made of PBMCs. The receptors come from a man in his sixties with head and neck cancer.

V and J are TRBV3-1 (or the pseudogene TRBV3-2) and TRBJ2-1, with unresolved D. Trimming took 0 bases from V and 6 from J, leaving 12 bases between them. Germline CDR1 is LGHDT and CDR2 is YNNKEL (reference sequence). The CDR3 spans 15 residues. The chain's CDR3 is CASSQDWAVSNEQFF. CDR3 DNA: TGTGCCAGCAGCCAAGACTGGGCCGTAAGCAATGAGCAGTTCTTC.

The chain is built from TRBV27 and TRBJ1-5; TRBD1 agrees at 8 bases. CDR1 is MNHEY, CDR2 SMNVEV, per germline (reference sequence). This CDR3 is built from 17 residues. V shed 6 bases, J shed 4 bases, and the junction held 14 bases outside the gene matches. The CDR3 DNA reads TGTGCCAGCAGCCTCCTAGGGACAGGCGTAGCAAATCAGCCCCAGCATTTT. Protein product: CASSLLGTGVANQPQHF.

The chain is built from TRBV19 and TRBJ2-5, with D possibly being TRBD2 (6 bases). The germline V gene encodes CDR1 LNHDA and CDR2 SQIVND (reference sequence). The CDR3 runs 14 residues. V dropped 5 bases and J dropped 5 bases, with 15 bases sitting between them. CDR3 amino acids: CASSEATGRETQYF. Written as DNA, the CDR3 is TGTGCCAGTAGTGAGGCAACGGGGAGGGAGACCCAGTACTTC.

This chain joins TRBV7-9 and TRBJ2-2; D unresolved. This CDR3 has 13 residues. In germline, CDR1 is SEHNR, CDR2 FQNEAQ (reference sequence). Trimming took 1 base from V and 6 from J, leaving 6 bases between them. The CDR3 protein is CASSLVLAGELFF. Written as DNA, the CDR3 is TGTGCCAGCAGCTTAGTGCTGGCCGGGGAGCTGTTTTTT. Complete variable domain (other parts from reference TRBV7-9 and TRBJ2-2): DTGVSQNPRHKITKRGQNVTFRCDPISEHNRLYWYRQTLGQGPEFLTYFQNEAQLEKSRLLSDRFSAERPKGSFSTLEIQRTEQGDSAMYLCASSLVLAGELFFGEGSRLTVL.

The chain couples TRBV18 to TRBJ2-7; 7 bases match TRBD2. Germline CDR1 reads KGHSH; CDR2 reads LQKENI. The J segment lost 0 bases and the V segment lost 0 bases, leaving 5 bases of the junction unmatched. This CDR3 is 16 amino acids long. For the CDR3, the DNA is TGTGCCAGCTCACCACCGGCGGGAGTGGGCTCCTACGAGCAGTACTTC. Translated, it gives CASSPPAGVGSYEQYF.

This sequence joins TRBV7-9 and TRBJ2-5; no definite D call. CDR1 and CDR2 from the germline V gene are SEHNR and FQNEAQ (reference sequence). Trimming cost V 0 bases and J 2 bases, with 10 bases left between them. The CDR3 covers 15 residues. The CDR3 loop is CASSLALRVQETQYF. The CDR3 DNA sequence: TGTGCCAGCAGCTTAGCATTAAGGGTGCAAGAGACCCAGTACTTC.

The chain is built from TRBV18 and TRBJ1-2; D not resolved. The CDR3 extends over 15 amino acids. The germline CDR1 and CDR2 sequences are KGHSH and LQKENI. The germline V and J ends were trimmed by 1 base and 3 bases, with 12 bases remaining between them. The CDR3 spells CASSPQGRSDYGYTF. The CDR3 bases are TGTGCCAGCTCACCACAGGGCCGGTCGGACTATGGCTACACCTTC.

V is TRBV6-1 and J is TRBJ2-5, with 8 bases that match TRBD1. Germline V gives CDR1 MNHNS, CDR2 SASEGT. The CDR3 is 14 residues long. Unmatched junction bases numbered 5, after V lost 3 bases and J lost 5 bases. The CDR3 is CASSDWQGAETQYF. In DNA, the CDR3 is TGTGCCAGCAGTGATTGGCAGGGGGCCGAGACCCAGTACTTC.

This clone was seen a few times. The rearrangement links TRBV6-5 to TRBJ2-3; D possibly corresponds to TRBD1 (6 bases). This CDR3 comprises 14 residues. The germline V gene has CDR1 MNHEY and CDR2 SVGAGI. Trimming stripped 6 bases from V and 3 bases from J, with 13 bases between. CDR3 in DNA: TGTGCCAGCAGGACAGGACGGTTGACAGATACGCAGTATTTT. It encodes CASRTGRLTDTQYF.

The chain recombines TRBV10-2 with TRBJ2-1; TRBD2 aligns across 8 bases. The trim removed 3 bases at V and 6 bases at J, leaving 19 bases unmatched. The length of the CDR3 is 19 residues. Germline V gives CDR1 WSHSY, CDR2 SAAADI. In nucleotides, the CDR3 is TGCGCCAGCAGTGACCTTCGAGGCGCTACGGGGGGGACCGCCAATGAGCAGTTCTTC. This encodes CASSDLRGATGGTANEQFF.

This sequence joins TRBV6-1 and TRBJ1-4; D not certain. Trimming stripped 4 bases from V and 0 bases from J, with 15 bases between. CDR1 is MNHNS, CDR2 SASEGT, per germline. The CDR3 extends over 17 amino acids. CDR3 residues: CASSGSEGGTTNEKLFF. The CDR3, as DNA: TGTGCCAGCAGTGGTAGTGAAGGAGGGACAACTAATGAAAAACTGTTTTTT.

V gene TRBV10-1 combines with J gene TRBJ2-4, with 11 bases matching TRBD2. The length of the CDR3 is 18 residues. V gave up 3 bases and J gave up 1 base; unmatched junction bases: 8. Germline CDR1 reads WNHNN; CDR2 reads SYGVQD (reference sequence). CDR3 DNA: TGCGCCAGCAGTGACAGACTAGCGGGACCCGTCGCCAAAAACATTCAGTACTTC. As protein: CASSDRLAGPVAKNIQYF.

This rearrangement joins TRBV6-1 to TRBJ2-6, with 8 bases matching TRBD1. Germline assignment: CDR1 MNHNS and CDR2 SASEGT. J lost 4 bases, V lost 4 bases, and 12 bases had no gene match. The CDR3 is made up of 18 amino acids. CDR3 in amino acids: CASSVPGQDFLGANVLTF. CDR3 nucleotides: TGTGCCAGCAGTGTGCCGGGACAGGATTTCTTAGGGGCCAACGTCCTGACTTTC.

This clone has only one observation. The chain couples TRBV5-1 to TRBJ1-4, with D possibly TRBD1 on 5 matching bases. The CDR3 extends over 16 amino acids. Trimming left V 7 bases short and J 5 bases short, with 21 bases between. The germline V gene encodes CDR1 SGHRS and CDR2 YFSETQ. For the CDR3, the DNA is TGCGCCAGCCGCGCTGGGACGGAACAGTCAAATGAAAAACTGTTTTTT. Translated: CASRAGTEQSNEKLFF.

The genes are TRBV2 and TRBJ1-1; D is uncertain. The germline V and J ends were trimmed by 2 bases and 8 bases, with 9 bases remaining between them. Germline loops: CDR1 SNHLY, CDR2 FYNNEI. The CDR3 has 12 residues. The CDR3 sequence: CASSERRVEAFF. The CDR3, as DNA: TGTGCCAGCAGTGAACGTCGGGTCGAAGCTTTCTTT.

As regards this clone: The sample has other DNA sequences that encode this CDR3 too. The chain carries TRBV5-1 and TRBJ2-5; 7 nucleotides match TRBD1. Looked up from germline, CDR1 is SGHRS and CDR2 is YFSETQ. After removal of 2 bases from V and 2 bases from J, the junction contained 3 bases not matched to a gene. The CDR3 loop spans 14 amino acids. For the CDR3, the DNA is TGCGCCAGCAGCTTCGGGACAGCTCAAGAGACCCAGTACTTC. Its translation is CASSFGTAQETQYF.

V gene TRBV5-1 combines with J gene TRBJ2-7; no clear D gene. This CDR3 is 12 amino acids long. V lost 0 bases to trimming and J lost 5 bases, with 6 bases between them. Germline CDR1 reads SGHRS; CDR2 reads YFSETQ. The CDR3 region has the DNA TGCGCCAGCAGCTTGGATAGACACGAGCAGTACTTC. Translating gives CASSLDRHEQYF. Filled out from reference TRBV5-1 and TRBJ2-7, the complete variable domain reads KAGVTQTPRYLIKTRGQQVTLSCSPISGHRSVSWYQQTPGQGLQFLFEYFSETQRNKGNFPGRFSGRQFSNSRSEMNVSTLELGDSALYLCASSLDRHEQYFGPGTRLTVT.

The gene calls are TRBV10-2 and TRBJ2-7, with D maybe TRBD2 (6 bases). CDR3 length: 14 amino acids. V shed 6 bases and J shed 9 bases, with 21 bases lying between them. Germline V gives CDR1 WSHSY, CDR2 SAAADI. The CDR3 nucleotides are TGCGCCAGCAGGAGGTCTCTAGCGCCGATGGGGCAGTACTTC. This gives the protein CASRRSLAPMGQYF.

Only a few counts were recorded for this clone. With a much larger clone just one base away, this may be a read error. This sample also contains other DNA sequences that code for the same CDR3. V usage is TRBV15 and J usage is TRBJ2-2; TRBD2 aligns across 7 bases. CDR1 LNHNV and CDR2 YYDKDF come from the germline V gene (reference sequence). This CDR3 spans 16 amino acids. In DNA, the CDR3 is TGCGCCACCAGCAGAGTTATGGGGGGGGGCACCGGGGAGCTGTTTTTT. As protein: CATSRVMGGGTGELFF. The whole variable domain, remainder taken from reference TRBV15 and TRBJ2-2, is DAMVIQNPRYQVTQFGKPVTLSCSQTLNHNVMYWYQQKSSQAPKLLFHYYDKDFNNEADTPDNFQSRRPNTSFCFLDIRSPGLGDTAMYLCATSRVMGGGTGELFFGEGSRLTVL.

J is TRBJ2-1 and V is TRBV12-3 or TRBV12-4, with a weak D call TRBD2 (5 bases). CDR3 size: 12 residues. The V and J ends lost 1 base and 8 bases respectively, with 6 bases between them. CDR3 protein: CASSLGGYEQFF. CDR3 coding DNA: TGTGCCAGCAGTTTAGGAGGGTATGAGCAGTTCTTC.

This chain connects TRBV6-5 to TRBJ1-4; 7 nucleotides match TRBD1. CDR3 size: 15 residues. The germline gives CDR1 MNHEY, CDR2 SVGAGI. Germline trimming cut 2 bases from V and 7 bases from J; bases unmatched to any gene: 7. The CDR3 loop reads CASSYQGELGEKLFF. The CDR3 DNA sequence: TGTGCCAGCAGTTACCAGGGGGAATTGGGTGAAAAACTGTTTTTT.

The V gene is TRBV19, the J gene TRBJ1-1; D gene uncertain. V gave up 2 bases and J gave up 7 bases, with 8 bases separating them. CDR1 LNHDA and CDR2 SQIVND come from the germline V gene (reference sequence). This CDR3 is built from 12 residues. CDR3 in amino acids: CASSISLDEAFF. DNA of the CDR3: TGTGCCAGTAGTATATCCCTTGATGAAGCTTTCTTT. Together with reference TRBV19 and TRBJ1-1, the CDR3 gives the full variable domain: DGGITQSPKYLFRKEGQNVTLSCEQNLNHDAMYWYRQDPGQGLRLIYYSQIVNDFQKGDIAEGYSVSREKKESFPLTVTSAQKNPTAFYLCASSISLDEAFFGQGTRLTVV.

The chain has TRBV29-1 and TRBJ1-1; D uncertain. The germline gives CDR1 SQVTM, CDR2 ANQGSEA. There are 12 residues in the CDR3. V was cut by 4 bases and J by 1 base, with 7 bases left in between. The CDR3 region has the DNA TGCAGCGTTGCGGACCCGAACACTGAAGCTTTCTTT. Translating gives CSVADPNTEAFF.

The chain recombines TRBV30 with TRBJ1-2, with D perhaps TRBD1 (5 bases). V was clipped by 4 bases and J by 7 bases, with 16 bases between them. The CDR3 runs 13 residues. CDR1 is GTSNPN and CDR2 is SVGIG in the germline V gene (reference sequence). For the CDR3, the DNA is TGTGCCTGGAAAGGGCAGGGATTTGCTGGCTACACCTTC. It encodes CAWKGQGFAGYTF.

The chain couples TRBV19 to TRBJ2-6, with a tentative D call TRBD2 (6 bases). The CDR3 runs 19 residues. Trimming shortened V by 4 bases and J by 1 base, and 20 bases separated the two germline ends. Per germline, CDR1 LNHDA and CDR2 SQIVND (reference sequence). The CDR3 nucleotides are TGTGCCAGTAGTAAAGTGTTAGGAGGGGATCTTTCTGGGGCCAACGTCCTGACTTTC. It specifies CASSKVLGGDLSGANVLTF.

This rearrangement joins TRBV5-4 to TRBJ2-3, with TRBD1 matching 9 bases. V dropped 1 base and J dropped 2; count of bases not matched to a gene: 5. Germline V gene lookup returns CDR1 SGHNT and CDR2 YYREEE (reference sequence). This CDR3 spans 16 amino acids. The CDR3 DNA reads as TGTGCCAGCAGCTTGTACGGGACAGGGTCCACAGATACGCAGTATTTT. Protein product: CASSLYGTGSTDTQYF.

The chain joins TRBV10-3 to TRBJ2-2; 8 nucleotides align to TRBD1. The CDR3 is 16 amino acids. J gave up 1 base and V 7 bases, and 8 bases lay outside the gene matches. Germline V gene data show CDR1 as ENHRY and CDR2 as SYGVKD. CDR3 nucleotides: TGTGCCATCACCAAAGGACAGGGCTGGAACACCGGGGAGCTGTTTTTT. Its translation: CAITKGQGWNTGELFF.